A selection of T cell receptor beta chains follows, all from one sample in a study of T-cell memory formation after mild COVID-19. TCRdb reanalysed the 5' RACE reads using MiXCR and keeps one entry per CDR3 protein. The repertoire includes hundreds of thousands of distinct CDR3 sequences, around 20% of them detected once, and about an eighth sits in the top ten. The sample taken for sequencing was PBMCs or a T cell subset sorted from them (not recorded which). Receptors were obtained from an adult woman who had mild COVID-19 (a few samples of this study predate the infection). Cell type and time point are not known. Each CDR3 is given with its conserved first and last residue. The D gene is left open where the match is weak. Only some rows state a clone size, as once, few, many or a class for expanded clones.

NA TRBJ1-5 NA TRBV5-5 TGTGCCAGCACCCCTCTTTTGGGGGCTTCGGGCAATCAGCCCCAGCATTTT CASTPLLGASGNQPQHF
few TRBJ2-3 TRBD2 TRBV7-9 TGTGCCAGCAGCATCATAGCGGGAGTCCGTACAGATACGCAGTATTTT CASSIIAGVRTDTQYF
few TRBJ2-5 NA TRBV20-1 TGCAGTGCTAGGCCCTTGGGGCCTAAACAAGAGACCCAGTACTTC CSARPLGPKQETQYF
few TRBJ2-5 TRBD1 TRBV12-3/TRBV12-4 TGTGCCAGCAGTTTAGATTTGGGACAGGGAGTACAAGAGACCCAGTACTTC CASSLDLGQGVQETQYF
NA TRBJ1-1 NA TRBV7-8 TGTGCCAGCAGCAGCCACACGAACACTGAAGCTTTCTTT CASSSHTNTEAFF
NA TRBJ1-1 TRBD1 TRBV12-5 TGTGCTAGTGGTTTGGTAGTGGACAGGGAAGGTACTGAAGCTTTCTTT CASGLVVDREGTEAFF
NA TRBJ2-7 NA TRBV7-2 TGTGCCAGCAGCTTAAGAGGAGACTACCAAGGCTACGAGCAGTACTTC CASSLRGDYQGYEQYF
few TRBJ2-7 NA TRBV15 TGTGCCACCAGCAGACAGGGGGGGGCTGTCCCTTACGAGCAGTACTTC CATSRQGGAVPYEQYF
NA TRBJ2-3 TRBD2 TRBV24-1 TGTGCCACCAGTGGGAGTACTAGCGGAACGGCAGATACGCAGTATTTT CATSGSTSGTADTQYF
few TRBJ1-1 NA TRBV12-3/TRBV12-4 TGTGCCAGCAGTTTCTCAGGGCCGAACACTGAAGCTTTCTTT CASSFSGPNTEAFF
many TRBJ2-1 TRBD2 TRBV6-2/TRBV6-3 TGTGCCAGCAGTGAACTAGCGGGAGGGTACAATGAGCAGTTCTTC CASSELAGGYNEQFF
many TRBJ2-3 NA TRBV14 TGTGCCAGCAGCCCCGGGGACCCCTTTGTAGGGACAGATACGCAGTATTTT CASSPGDPFVGTDTQYF